The 11 T cell receptor beta chains presented below share a single source sample, sequenced in a study of T cells in Graves' hyperthyroidism and ophthalmopathy. TCR beta CDR3 region amplification was performed from RNA transcripts. The TCR CDR3 first-round RT-PCR relied on the HTBI primer set. TCRdb re-called the multiplex PCR reads with MiXCR, one entry per CDR3 protein. Here the sample spans about 400,000 distinct CDR3 sequences, around a quarter being singletons. The specimen was blood. These receptors were obtained from a man aged 50 to 60 with Graves' hyperthyroidism.

This clonotype has ten or more counts. V usage is TRBV2 and J usage is TRBJ2-5; TRBD2 matches 8 bases. This CDR3 has 13 residues. Germline-derived CDR1 and CDR2 are SNHLY and FYNNEI. With 5 bases clipped from V and 1 base from J, the junction kept 0 bases outside the gene matches. CDR3 sequence (DNA): TGTGCCAGCAGTCGGGAGGGCCAAGAGACCCAGTACTTC. Protein sequence: CASSREGQETQYF.

This clonotype has only one observation. A read error may be the cause here, since a much bigger clone is one base away. This chain joins TRBV7-9 and TRBJ2-1; the match to TRBD2 covers 7 bases. CDR1 and CDR2 (germline): SEHNR, FQNEAQ (reference sequence). The CDR3 sequence is 14 residues long. J was trimmed by 9 bases and V by 5 bases; bases with no gene match: 10. CDR3 sequence reads: CASSPPYGGTEQFF. The CDR3 DNA reads TGTGCCAGCAGCCCCCCTTACGGGGGGACTGAGCAGTTCTTC.

This clonotype has a count of ten or more. DNA of the CDR3: TGCGCCAGCAGTGATGGGGCCGGCGCAGATACGCAGTATTTT. It yields the protein CASSDGAGADTQYF. This chain joins TRBV10-1 and TRBJ2-3, with TRBD1 as a possible D gene (5 bases). The V end lost 3 bases, the J end lost 4 bases, and 11 bases lay between the germline ends. CDR3 size: 14 residues. The germline V gene has CDR1 WNHNN and CDR2 SYGVQD (reference sequence).

The CDR3 loop reads CASKAKRLSGNTIYF. The CDR3 nucleotides are TGTGCCAGCAAGGCCAAAAGATTGTCTGGAAACACCATATATTTT. The rearrangement links TRBV2 to TRBJ1-3; the D is unclear. Trimming pared 7 bases from V and 1 base from J, leaving 14 bases between. Germline V gene sequence: CDR1 SNHLY, CDR2 FYNNEI. This CDR3 is 15 amino acids long.

This clonotype was observed a handful of times. The gene calls are TRBV29-1 and TRBJ2-3; TRBD1 is a possible D gene (5 bases). The CDR3 is 16 amino acids. V was shortened by 4 bases and J by 4 bases, with 21 bases between the two germline ends. Germline-derived CDR1 and CDR2 are SQVTM and ANQGSEA. The CDR3 here is CSVGKTEYRTADTQYF. In nucleotides, the CDR3 is TGCAGCGTTGGAAAGACAGAGTATCGGACCGCAGATACGCAGTATTTT.

This clonotype has only a few counts. The chain carries TRBV28 and TRBJ2-5, with 10 positions matching TRBD2. The germline CDR1 and CDR2 sequences are MDHEN and SYDVKM. V lost 6 bases, J lost 1 base, and 8 bases stayed unmatched. CDR3 length equals 16 residues. CDR3 sequence reads: CASSLLAGHVQETQYF. In DNA, the CDR3 is TGTGCCAGCAGCCTACTAGCGGGACACGTCCAAGAGACCCAGTACTTC.

This clonotype has ten or more counts. The chain couples TRBV7-9 to TRBJ1-1; maybe TRBD1 (6 bases). Looked up from germline, CDR1 is SEHNR and CDR2 is FQNEAQ (reference sequence). The CDR3 has 16 residues. The V end lost 1 base, the J end lost 5 bases, and 17 bases lay between the germline ends. The CDR3 spells CASSLVGGRVATEAFF. The CDR3 nucleotides read TGTGCCAGCAGCTTAGTGGGGGGGCGAGTTGCAACTGAAGCTTTCTTT.

This clonotype was counted many times. This sequence joins TRBV7-9 and TRBJ2-5, with TRBD2 matching 7 bases. CDR1 and CDR2 from the germline V gene are SEHNR and FQNEAQ (reference sequence). CDR3 length: 13 amino acids. The V segment lost 1 base and the J segment 6 bases; nucleotides outside the gene matches: 2. In DNA, the CDR3 is TGTGCCAGCAGCTTAGGTAGCGGGCAGACCCAGTACTTC. Its translation: CASSLGSGQTQYF.

This chain joins TRBV28 and TRBJ2-3; unclear D gene. Germline V gene data show CDR1 as MDHEN and CDR2 as SYDVKM. The V and J ends lost 5 bases and 0 bases respectively, with 15 bases between them. The length of the CDR3 is 16 residues. The CDR3 here is CASSHPPITSTDTQYF. CDR3 nucleotide sequence: TGTGCCAGCAGTCACCCTCCGATAACTAGCACAGATACGCAGTATTTT.

This chain joins TRBV20-1 and TRBJ1-5; 8 bases are a match to TRBD1. The CDR3 covers 15 residues. CDR1 and CDR2 (germline): DFQATT, SNEGSKA (reference sequence). V trimming: 0 bases; J trimming: 8 bases; junction bases outside the gene matches: 9. This CDR3 is CSARDSGGVMEPQHF. The CDR3, as DNA: TGCAGTGCTAGAGATTCAGGGGGCGTCATGGAGCCCCAGCATTTT.

This clonotype was counted at least ten times. The CDR3 bases are TGCAGTGCTAGCAGCCGCTACGAGCAGTACTTC. Residues: CSASSRYEQYF. The V gene is TRBV20-1, the J gene TRBJ2-7; D not resolved. Germline loops: CDR1 DFQATT, CDR2 SNEGSKA (reference sequence). The CDR3 runs to 11 residues. V dropped 3 bases and J dropped 3 bases, with 6 bases sitting between them.